This T cell receptor (beta chain) was recovered during a study of blood T cell repertoires in COVID-19. The wider study: Spain, Italy and the United States supplied samples that represented acute and convalescent COVID-19. The cDNA or gDNA used as material had been derived from T cells, B-cell-depleted T cells, or PBMCs.

Trimming removed 0 bases from V and 10 bases from J, with 7 bases in between. The CDR3 extends over 12 amino acids. The germline V gene encodes CDR1 LNHNV and CDR2 YYDKDF (reference sequence). Participants came from 24 US areas, aged about 18 to 95 years. Cohorts were determined from participant-reported clinical history. Assay: immunoSEQ multiplex PCR; the TCRdb copy retains only in-frame clones and omits some. The profile shows about 140,000 clones, 85% to 90% of them singletons. The chain links TRBV15 to TRBJ2-1; D uncertain. This TCR derives from a man between 60 and 75 years old who had recovered from COVID-19. Sample: PBMCs or T cells enriched from blood (not recorded which). The CDR3 protein is CATSRDRGEQFF. The CDR3 DNA follows: TGTGCCACCAGCAGAGATCGCGGCGAGCAGTTCTTC.